The 8 T cell receptor beta chains given below trace back to one sample, sequenced in a study of response to subunit inactivated influenza vaccine. TCRdb redid the calling of the RT-PCR reads with MiXCR, one entry per CDR3 protein. The table records about 500,000 distinct CDR3 sequences, roughly 7.6% of them present only once. Sequenced here: PBMCs from blood, sampled roughly 24 months after vaccination. The receptors stem from a man aged 45-69 years who received an inactivated influenza vaccine.

This clonotype came up a few times. The chain carries TRBV6-2 or TRBV6-3 and TRBJ2-5; D not certain. Trimming removed 0 bases from V and 2 bases from J, with 10 bases in between. Germline CDR1 is MNHEY and CDR2 is SVGEGT. The CDR3 contains 15 residues. CDR3 region: CASSYSILVQETQYF. The CDR3, as DNA: TGTGCCAGCAGTTACTCGATTCTGGTGCAAGAGACCCAGTACTTC.

The rearrangement uses TRBV29-1 and TRBJ2-2, with D perhaps assigned TRBD1 or TRBD2 (5 bases each). Trimming removed 5 bases from V and 1 base from J, with 14 bases in between. The CDR3 runs 15 residues. Germline lookup yields CDR1 SQVTM and CDR2 ANQGSEA. CDR3 coding DNA: TGCAGCGTTAAGGGGTCGGGGAGGAACACCGGGGAGCTGTTTTTT. It yields the protein CSVKGSGRNTGELFF.

In its sample, this clonotype was seen a few times. The chain links TRBV5-4 to TRBJ2-3; TRBD2 agrees at 7 bases. CDR1 and CDR2 (germline): SGHNT, YYREEE (reference sequence). This CDR3 spans 16 amino acids. With V trimmed by 4 bases and J by 1 base, 9 bases remained unmatched. As DNA, the CDR3 is TGTGCCAGCAGCGGCGGGGGAACCCCAGGCACAGATACGCAGTATTTT. It is translated as CASSGGGTPGTDTQYF.

This clonotype was seen at least ten times. This chain links TRBV5-1 with TRBJ2-5; possibly TRBD1 for D (8 bases). The CDR3 runs 14 residues. Germline V gene data show CDR1 as SGHRS and CDR2 as YFSETQ. Trimming cost V 4 bases and J 4 bases, with 14 bases left between them. CDR3 bases: TGCGCCAGCAGCCTGGGAGGGACAGGAGAGACCCAGTACTTC. Residues: CASSLGGTGETQYF.

V is TRBV6-2 or TRBV6-3 and J is TRBJ2-7; D unresolved. In germline, CDR1 is MNHEY, CDR2 SVGEGT. The CDR3 length is 14 residues. The V end was cut by 1 base, the J end by 2 bases, with 9 bases between. In DNA form, the CDR3 reads TGTGCCAGCAGTTACTTCGGTGGGGCCTACGAGCAGTACTTC. It translates to CASSYFGGAYEQYF.

The sample holds many counts of this clonotype. The chain employs TRBV6-5 and TRBJ1-4, with unresolved D. Germline V lookup: CDR1 MNHEY, CDR2 SVGAGI. The germline V and J ends were trimmed by 2 bases and 8 bases, with 15 bases remaining between them. The CDR3 length is 15 residues. CDR3 nucleotide sequence: TGTGCCAGCAGTTACGACGGATACCGCCCCGAAAAACTGTTTTTT. Translation: CASSYDGYRPEKLFF.

The V call is TRBV4-1, the J call TRBJ2-3, with a weak D call TRBD1 (6 bases). V lost 6 bases, J lost 1 base, and 11 bases lay in between. This CDR3 has 14 amino acids. Germline lookup yields CDR1 MGHRA and CDR2 YSYEKL. DNA for the CDR3: TGCGCCAGCAGTCCTAGGGGGTGCACAGATACGCAGTATTTT. Its translation is CASSPRGCTDTQYF.

The rearrangement joins TRBV20-1 to TRBJ2-5, with D unclear. This CDR3 comprises 9 residues. The germline V gene has CDR1 DFQATT and CDR2 SNEGSKA (reference sequence). The ends were cut back, 5 bases at V and 13 bases at J, with 11 bases in the middle. CDR3 sequence reads: CSAPRHSYF. In DNA form, the CDR3 reads TGCAGTGCTCCCAGGCATTCGTACTTC.